Below are 24 T cell receptor beta chains sequenced from a single sample in a study of blood T cell repertoires in COVID-19. Here immunoSEQ multiplex PCR was the method, and the copy in TCRdb shows in-frame clones only, minus some. The table records 200,000 or so clones, approximately 85% of them present only once. The sequenced material came from peripheral blood. These receptors were collected from a human donor with active or convalescent COVID-19. The donor label of this sample is uncertain.

The J gene is TRBJ1-1, the V gene TRBV11-2; D unresolved. Trimming pared 3 bases from V and 4 bases from J, leaving 6 bases between. Germline V gives CDR1 SGHAT, CDR2 FQNNGV. This CDR3 contains 12 residues. CDR3 sequence reads: CASSLRATEAFF. CDR3 bases: TGTGCCAGCAGCTTGAGGGCCACTGAAGCTTTCTTT.

This rearrangement joins TRBV2 to TRBJ1-2, with 8 bases aligning to TRBD1. Germline CDR1 is SNHLY and CDR2 is FYNNEI. Trimming cost V 7 bases and J 10 bases; bases outside gene matches: 8. CDR3 length: 12 residues. Here the CDR3 reads CASIWRQGAYTF. In nucleotides, the CDR3 is TGTGCCAGCATTTGGCGGCAGGGGGCCTACACCTTC.

The gene calls are TRBV18 and TRBJ1-4; no definite D call. The V end lost 6 bases, the J end lost 5 bases, and 16 bases lay between the germline ends. From germline, CDR1 is KGHSH and CDR2 LQKENI. The CDR3 has 15 residues. The CDR3, as DNA: TGTGCCAGCTCGCCTTCGCAACGGTACAATGAAAAACTGTTTTTT. Its translation is CASSPSQRYNEKLFF.

The chain is built from TRBV5-6 and TRBJ2-7; 7 bases map to TRBD1. Germline loops: CDR1 SGHDT, CDR2 YYEEEE. The CDR3 sequence is 14 residues long. The junction had 9 bases not matched to a gene; V was cut back by 0 bases and J by 9 bases. The CDR3 DNA reads as TGTGCCAGCAGCTTGGGACAGGGTTTAGGGGGGCAGTACTTC. Its translation is CASSLGQGLGGQYF.

In its sample, this clone was seen once. The V call is TRBV12-3 or TRBV12-4, the J call TRBJ1-2; 8 bases are a match to TRBD1. This CDR3 is 13 amino acids long. V trimming: 6 bases; J trimming: 8 bases; junction bases outside the gene matches: 8. CDR3 nucleotides: TGTGCCAGCAGCCCGCAGGGGGCGCGGGGCTACACCTTC. Its translation is CASSPQGARGYTF.

This clone was detected only once. J is TRBJ2-7 and V is TRBV9; 10 bases are a match to TRBD2. Unmatched junction bases numbered 7, after V lost 4 bases and J lost 0 bases. Germline V gene sequence: CDR1 SGDLS, CDR2 YYNGEE. CDR3 length: 16 amino acids. The CDR3 DNA reads TGTGCCAGCAGCCCCAGCGGGGGGGCCCCCTCCTACGAGCAGTACTTC. This encodes CASSPSGGAPSYEQYF.

The rearrangement joins TRBV12-3 or TRBV12-4 to TRBJ2-7; D gene unclear. Trimming removed 6 bases at V and 3 bases at J, with 12 bases between. CDR3 size: 13 residues. The CDR3 protein is CASSPVNGYEQYF. CDR3 sequence (DNA): TGTGCCAGCAGCCCGGTGAACGGCTACGAGCAGTACTTC.

The genes are TRBV5-4 and TRBJ2-7; TRBD2 matches at 7 bases. Germline V gives CDR1 SGHNT, CDR2 YYREEE (reference sequence). The CDR3 spans 15 residues. J was trimmed by 4 bases and V by 4 bases; bases with no gene match: 11. CDR3 protein: CASSQAGNRVYEQYF. For the CDR3, the DNA is TGTGCCAGCAGCCAAGCGGGAAATCGAGTGTACGAGCAGTACTTC.

V is TRBV18 and J is TRBJ1-1, with a possible D match to TRBD1 (6 bases). CDR1 is KGHSH, CDR2 LQKENI, per germline. The CDR3 has 15 amino acids. V gave up 0 bases and J gave up 8 bases, with 16 bases separating them. The CDR3 loop reads CASSPPSKQGAEAFF. CDR3 sequence (DNA): TGTGCCAGCTCACCACCATCCAAACAGGGCGCCGAAGCTTTCTTT.

The chain has TRBV3-1 (or the pseudogene TRBV3-2) and TRBJ2-7, with TRBD2 identical over 7 bases. The CDR3 is 15 residues long. Per the germline V gene, CDR1 is LGHDT and CDR2 is YNNKEL (reference sequence). V lost 6 bases to trimming and J lost 5 bases; unmatched junction nucleotides: 13. CDR3 nucleotide sequence: TGTGCCAGCAGTCTCCCAACGGGAGGAGTCCACGAGCAGTACTTC. Amino acid sequence: CASSLPTGGVHEQYF.

The chain uses TRBV4-1 and TRBJ1-6, with D possibly TRBD1 on 6 matching bases. The CDR3 is 17 residues long. The ends were cut back, 1 base at V and 10 bases at J, with 20 bases in the middle. CDR1 is MGHRA, CDR2 YSYEKL, per germline. CDR3 coding DNA: TGCGCCAGCAGCCAAGCGGGGCCCGGGGGGCGCTTATCACCCCTCCACTTT. Its translation is CASSQAGPGGRLSPLHF.

Here the CDR3 DNA reads TGTGCCAGCAGCCTCAGTGAGCAGTTCTTC. Translating gives CASSLSEQFF. The chain couples TRBV2 to TRBJ2-1, with D hard to call. The germline CDR1 and CDR2 sequences are SNHLY and FYNNEI. Trimming removed 6 bases at V and 9 bases at J, with 6 bases between. The length of the CDR3 is 10 residues.

The rearrangement uses TRBV11-2 and TRBJ2-2, with D perhaps TRBD2 (6 bases). The CDR3 runs to 16 residues. V was clipped by 5 bases and J by 7 bases, with 20 bases between them. Germline CDR1 is SGHAT and CDR2 is FQNNGV. The CDR3 reads CASSRLLTRPLGELFF. The DNA for the CDR3 is TGTGCCAGCAGCCGACTTCTGACTAGACCACTCGGGGAGCTGTTTTTT.

The V gene is TRBV18, the J gene TRBJ2-7; 8 bases line up with TRBD2. This CDR3 is 14 amino acids long. CDR1 and CDR2 from the germline V gene are KGHSH and LQKENI. Unmatched junction bases numbered 2, after V lost 1 base and J lost 3 bases. CDR3 DNA: TGTGCCAGCTCACCACAGCGGGAGATCTACGAGCAGTACTTC. Translation gives CASSPQREIYEQYF.

This chain's CDR3 is CASSSGAGQVMGKLFF. CDR3 nucleotide sequence: TGTGCCAGCAGCTCTGGTGCGGGACAGGTGATGGGAAAACTGTTTTTT. The chain uses TRBV7-9 and TRBJ1-4; TRBD1 aligns across 8 bases. V shed 4 bases, J shed 10 bases, and the junction held 14 bases outside the gene matches. Germline CDR1 is SEHNR and CDR2 is FQNEAQ (reference sequence). The CDR3 has 16 residues.

This sequence joins TRBV11-3 and TRBJ2-2; the match to TRBD1 covers 8 bases. CDR1 is SGHNT, CDR2 YENEEA, per germline. This CDR3 region has 14 residues. With 4 bases clipped from V and 5 bases from J, the junction kept 3 bases outside the gene matches. The chain's CDR3 is CASSSTGGTGELFF. The CDR3 bases are TGTGCCAGCAGCTCTACAGGGGGGACCGGGGAGCTGTTTTTT. Based on the CDR3 plus reference TRBV11-3 and TRBJ2-2, the full variable domain is EAGVVQSPRYKIIEKKQPVAFWCNPISGHNTLYWYLQNLGQGPELLIRYENEEAVDDSQLPKDRFSAERLKGVDSTLKIQPAELGDSAVYLCASSSTGGTGELFFGEGSRLTVL.

The chain uses TRBV9 and TRBJ1-2; unclear D gene. Between the trimmed V and J ends, which lost 3 bases and 1 base, there was a span of 10 bases. The germline V gene encodes CDR1 SGDLS and CDR2 YYNGEE. This CDR3 spans 14 amino acids. The CDR3 protein is CASSGRGRNYGYTF. Here the CDR3 DNA reads TGTGCCAGCAGCGGGAGAGGTCGTAACTATGGCTACACCTTC.

This clone was recorded once. The chain couples TRBV11-2 to TRBJ2-5; the D is unclear. Germline values: CDR1 SGHAT, CDR2 FQNNGV. Trimming removed 6 bases at V and 5 bases at J, with 13 bases between. The CDR3 loop spans 13 amino acids. CDR3 loop: CASSFGRLETQYF. The CDR3 DNA sequence: TGTGCCAGCAGTTTCGGTCGGTTGGAGACCCAGTACTTC.

This chain joins TRBV7-2 and TRBJ2-7; TRBD2 is a possible D gene (5 bases). Germline CDR1 SGHTA, CDR2 FQGNSA. Between the trimmed V and J ends, which lost 1 base and 4 bases, there was a span of 11 bases. This CDR3 comprises 14 residues. CDR3 nucleotide sequence: TGTGCCAGCAGCTTAGGAGGGTCCGGGTACGAGCAGTACTTC. Translating gives CASSLGGSGYEQYF.

The V gene is TRBV18, the J gene TRBJ2-1; D gene uncertain. The V end lost 3 bases, the J end lost 12 bases, and 9 bases lay between the germline ends. The CDR3 contains 11 residues. Germline V gene lookup returns CDR1 KGHSH and CDR2 LQKENI. CDR3 loop: CASSPELGQFF. The CDR3, as DNA: TGTGCCAGCTCACCGGAGCTGGGGCAGTTCTTC.

V usage is TRBV6-6 and J usage is TRBJ2-3, with D unclear. Per germline, CDR1 MNHNY and CDR2 SVGAGI (reference sequence). The CDR3 has 14 amino acids. The V end was cut by 6 bases, the J end by 2 bases, with 12 bases between. The chain's CDR3 is CASSLSYVTDTQYF. Written as DNA, the CDR3 is TGTGCCAGCAGCCTTTCCTATGTCACAGATACGCAGTATTTT.

The V and J genes are TRBV18 and TRBJ2-2; D gene ambiguous. CDR1 is KGHSH and CDR2 is LQKENI in the germline V gene. Trimming cost V 3 bases and J 4 bases, with 15 bases left between them. The CDR3 spans 16 residues. CDR3 in amino acids: CASSPSLVRSTGELFF. The CDR3 coding sequence is TGTGCCAGCTCACCGAGTCTAGTCCGGTCCACCGGGGAGCTGTTTTTT. Combining the CDR3 with reference TRBV18 and TRBJ2-2 gives the whole variable domain NAGVMQNPRHLVRRRGQEARLRCSPMKGHSHVYWYRQLPEEGLKFMVYLQKENIIDESGMPKERFSAEFPKEGPSILRIQQVVRGDSAAYFCASSPSLVRSTGELFFGEGSRLTVL.

The V call is TRBV7-2, the J call TRBJ2-7, with TRBD2 as a possible D gene (5 bases). Germline-derived CDR1 and CDR2 are SGHTA and FQGNSA. CDR3 length: 16 residues. Trimming stripped 5 bases from V and 3 bases from J, with 20 bases between. This CDR3 reads CASSNSGGGSIYEQYF. CDR3 bases: TGTGCCAGCAGCAATTCGGGTGGCGGGTCTATCTACGAGCAGTACTTC.

The genes are TRBV5-1 and TRBJ1-4; TRBD1 might be the D (5 bases). Germline CDR1 reads SGHRS; CDR2 reads YFSETQ. Deletions cut 4 bases from V and 6 bases from J, with 16 bases between. CDR3 size: 15 residues. In DNA, the CDR3 is TGCGCCAGCAGCCTTACGGGGAGGGGCGATGAAAAACTGTTTTTT. It is translated as CASSLTGRGDEKLFF.